This T cell receptor beta chain was captured by sequencing in a study of blood T cells in healthy people across ages. In the case of this clonotype: The antigen remains undetermined.

The germline V gene encodes CDR1 MDHEN and CDR2 SYDVKM. Trimming stripped 4 bases from V and 4 bases from J, with 16 bases between. CDR3 size: 15 residues. For the second PCR, which ran for 7 to 11 cycles, a sample-barcoded 5' primer and a J-beta primer mix were used. Tagging of each cDNA molecule was performed by a template-switch adaptor with 12 random nucleotides. TCRdb ran MiXCR on the 5' RACE reads and lists one entry per CDR3 protein. The sample lists 730,000 or so distinct CDR3 sequences; approximately 40% were seen once. Study observations and caveats: Underestimates were what the diversity estimates from one million T cells were considered to be. In older individuals, TCR beta diversity per million T cells was lower, falling roughly linearly with age.

The sequence came from an elderly man in good health. Material for sequencing was blood. V is TRBV28 and J is TRBJ1-2; perhaps TRBD1 as D (5 bases). The CDR3 nucleotides are TGTGCCAGCAGTTCCGATTCCGGGGCTTTCTATGGCTACACCTTC. Its translation is CASSSDSGAFYGYTF.